These T cell receptor beta chains were read from a single sample in a study of blood T cell repertoires in COVID-19. The protocol was immunoSEQ multiplex PCR, while the TCRdb copy is restricted to in-frame clones and leaves out a portion. The sample records about 110,000 clones, 80% to 85% being singletons. Sample: peripheral blood. These receptors all stem from a man aged 65 to 79 with acute or convalescent COVID-19. Both conserved end residues are part of each CDR3. D genes are given only for firm matches. The size field is filled for only some rows; it gives once, few, many or a size class.

.	.	TRBV5-1	TRBJ1-1	TGCGCCAGCAGCTCAGGCACATGGATGAACACTGAAGCTTTCTTT	CASSSGTWMNTEAFF
.	.	TRBV5-5	TRBJ2-3	TGTGCCAGCAGCTCGGACTTCTCCGCAGATACGCAGTATTTT	CASSSDFSADTQYF
.	.	TRBV6-5	TRBJ2-2	TGTGCCAGCAGTCGAACCCACACCACCGGGGAGCTGTTTTTT	CASSRTHTTGELFF
.	.	TRBV30	TRBJ2-7	TGTGCCTGGAGCGTTGCGTCAGCGTACGAGCAGTACTTC	CAWSVASAYEQYF
few	.	TRBV7-9	TRBJ2-2	TGTGCCAGCAGCTTCCAGGGAACCGGGGAGCTGTTTTTT	CASSFQGTGELFF
.	.	TRBV18	TRBJ2-5	TGTGCCAGCTCACCGCTTAGACAGACCAAAGAGGAGACCCAGTACTTC	CASSPLRQTKEETQYF
.	.	TRBV6-6	TRBJ1-1	TGTGCCAGCAGCCCCGGGACAAGGAACACTGAAGCTTTCTTT	CASSPGTRNTEAFF
.	.	TRBV12-3/TRBV12-4	TRBJ1-5	TGTGCCAGCAGTTCCGGGAATCAGCCCCAGCATTTT	CASSSGNQPQHF
.	.	TRBV5-1	TRBJ1-4	TGCGCCAGCAGCTTGGCCGGCGTTGGGGCGGCTGCAACTAATGAAAAACTGTTTTTT	CASSLAGVGAAATNEKLFF
.	.	TRBV18	TRBJ2-1	TGTGCCAGCTCACAAGGGACTGGCGCGGGCGGGGAGCAGTTCTTC	CASSQGTGAGGEQFF
once	TRBD2	TRBV9	TRBJ2-1	TGTGCCAGCAGCCCGCTAGCGGGGGTGGGTAATGAGCAGTTCTTC	CASSPLAGVGNEQFF
.	TRBD1	TRBV5-1	TRBJ1-4	TGCGCCAGCAGCTTGGGCCCCGACAGGGGTGGGAATGAAAAACTGTTTTTT	CASSLGPDRGGNEKLFF
few	TRBD1	TRBV28	TRBJ2-7	TGTGCCAGCAGTTTTATCAGGACAGGTAGCTACGAGCAGTACTTC	CASSFIRTGSYEQYF
.	TRBD1	TRBV19	TRBJ2-5	TGTGCCAGTAGTAGGACAGGGCGAGAGACCCAGTACTTC	CASSRTGRETQYF
.	.	TRBV6-5	TRBJ1-1	TGTGCCAGCAGTTTAGGGGCCCTCGTGAACACTGAAGCTTTCTTT	CASSLGALVNTEAFF
.	TRBD1	TRBV28	TRBJ2-3	TGTGCCAGCCGGGACAGCAGCACAGATACGCAGTATTTT	CASRDSSTDTQYF
.	.	TRBV4-2	TRBJ1-1	TGTGCCAGCAGCCAAGTAGAGCAGGCCGACACTGAAGCTTTCTTT	CASSQVEQADTEAFF
.	TRBD1	TRBV7-2	TRBJ1-1	TGTGCCAGCAGGCAAAGGACAGGGATGAACACTGAAGCTTTCTTT	CASRQRTGMNTEAFF
.	TRBD2	TRBV5-1	TRBJ2-1	TGCGCCAGCAGCTTGGACGGCGGGGGGAATAATGAGCAGTTCTTC	CASSLDGGGNNEQFF
.	.	TRBV6-5	TRBJ2-4	TGTGCCAGCAGTTATAGTACCAAAAACATTCAGTACTTC	CASSYSTKNIQYF
.	.	TRBV28	TRBJ2-2	TGTGCCAGCCCGAAGACAGGCACCGGGGAGCTGTTTTTT	CASPKTGTGELFF
.	.	TRBV13	TRBJ1-1	TGTGCCAGCAGCCATGGGGTTCTCGGGGTAGCTTTCTTT	CASSHGVLGVAFF
.	.	TRBV6-5	TRBJ2-7	TGTGCCAGCAGTTCGACCCACAGGGCCGAGCAGTACTTC	CASSSTHRAEQYF
once	TRBD1	TRBV28	TRBJ1-2	TGTGCCAGCAGTGCCGGACAGGGGCCTTCTCGGGGCTACACCTTC	CASSAGQGPSRGYTF
.	.	TRBV6-5	TRBJ1-5	TGTGCCAGCAGTTACTCTTTCAGGGTCCCCCAGCATTTT	CASSYSFRVPQHF
.	.	TRBV6-5	TRBJ1-4	TGTGCCAGCAAAAGGGGTTCAACTAATGAAAAACTGTTTTTT	CASKRGSTNEKLFF
.	TRBD1	TRBV6-1	TRBJ1-5	TGTGCCAGCAGTGACCTGGACAGGGGTATAGGTCAGCCCCAGCATTTT	CASSDLDRGIGQPQHF
.	TRBD1	TRBV27	TRBJ2-7	TGTGCCAGCAGTCCCTACACAGGGGGCGCCTACGAGCAGTACTTC	CASSPYTGGAYEQYF
.	.	TRBV7-9	TRBJ2-3	TGTGCCAGCAGCTTAGTCAGACAGACCACAGATACGCAGTATTTT	CASSLVRQTTDTQYF
.	.	TRBV11-2	TRBJ1-1	TGTGCCAGCACCTTAATCTCGGGGTACACTGAAGCTTTCTTT	CASTLISGYTEAFF
.	.	TRBV30	TRBJ2-3	TGTGCCTGGGGTCCCGGGATGCCCACAGATACGCAGTATTTT	CAWGPGMPTDTQYF
.	.	TRBV3-1/TRBV3-2	TRBJ1-5	TGTGCCAGCAGCGGAGGGAGCAATCAGCCCCAGCATTTT	CASSGGSNQPQHF
.	.	TRBV5-6	TRBJ2-4	TGTGCCAGCAGCTTGGCCCTGACAGACCTAGCCAAAAACATTCAGTACTTC	CASSLALTDLAKNIQYF
.	.	TRBV20-1	TRBJ2-1	TGCAGTACGACTAGTGGGCATGAGCAGTTCTTC	CSTTSGHEQFF
.	TRBD1	TRBV4-1	TRBJ1-5	TGCGCCAGCAGCCGAGACAGGGGGAATCAGCCCCAGCATTTT	CASSRDRGNQPQHF
.	.	TRBV28	TRBJ1-1	TGTGCCAGCAGTTCAGGGGAGAGGGCTTTCTTT	CASSSGERAFF
few	.	TRBV10-1	TRBJ1-3	TGCGCCAGCAGCCGGGACACCGGGGCGGGAAACACCATATATTTT	CASSRDTGAGNTIYF
once	TRBD1	TRBV28	TRBJ1-1	TGTGCCAGCAGTACCAGACAGGGGCACACTGAAGCTTTCTTT	CASSTRQGHTEAFF
few	.	TRBV5-1	TRBJ1-3	TGCGCCAGCAGCTTGGGAGGAACTGGAAACACCATATATTTT	CASSLGGTGNTIYF
.	.	TRBV18	TRBJ1-1	TGTGCCAGCTCACCTTTCGCCGGAGGAGACACTGAAGCTTTCTTT	CASSPFAGGDTEAFF
.	.	TRBV3-1/TRBV3-2	TRBJ1-1	TGTGCCAGCAGCCAACTGGGGGCCAACACTGAAGCTTTCTTT	CASSQLGANTEAFF
.	.	TRBV9	TRBJ2-2	TGTGCCAGCAGCGTAGGTGAGGGAAACACCGGGGAGCTGTTTTTT	CASSVGEGNTGELFF
.	TRBD2	TRBV7-3	TRBJ2-5	TGTGCCAGCAGCTTAACAGGGACTAGCGGACAAGAGACCCAGTACTTC	CASSLTGTSGQETQYF
.	TRBD1	TRBV28	TRBJ2-7	TGTGCCAGCAGTTGGACAGGGGCGAGTTACGAGCAGTACTTC	CASSWTGASYEQYF
.	TRBD1	TRBV7-8	TRBJ1-1	TGTGCCAGCAGCCCGAAGACAGGGTACGGGAACACTGAAGCTTTCTTT	CASSPKTGYGNTEAFF
.	TRBD1	TRBV28	TRBJ2-7	TGTGCCAGCAGTGAACCGGGACAGGGGAGTTACGAGCAGTACTTC	CASSEPGQGSYEQYF
few	TRBD2	TRBV4-1	TRBJ2-3	TGCGCCAGCAGCCGAGGCGGCGGGGGGGCCCCACTAAGCACAGATACGCAGTATTTT	CASSRGGGGAPLSTDTQYF
.	TRBD1	TRBV5-1	TRBJ2-3	TGCGCCAGCAGCTTGGTGTCGGGACAGGGGACGCCAGATACGCAGTATTTT	CASSLVSGQGTPDTQYF
.	.	TRBV12-3/TRBV12-4	TRBJ2-7	TGTGCCAGCAGACAGGCGCACTACGAGCAGTACTTC	CASRQAHYEQYF
.	.	TRBV4-1	TRBJ1-4	TGCGCCAGCAGCCAGTACCAGACAGCGATCTATGAAAAACTGTTTTTT	CASSQYQTAIYEKLFF